This T cell receptor (beta chain) was captured in a study of Ad26.COV2.S vaccination and SARS-CoV-2 variants. Turning to the study itself: A COV1001 Ad26.COV2.S trial-arm participant provided the sample.

Treatment meaning: around 19 received Ad26.COV2.S at low or high dose, single or two shots; about 5 received placebo; per-sample allocation not given. Sampling happened 63 days after the first vaccine or placebo injection. CDR3 length equals 13 residues. Trimming left V 5 bases short and J 3 bases short, with 11 bases between. The germline V gene encodes CDR1 MNHEY and CDR2 SMNVEV (reference sequence). The method was immunoSEQ multiplex PCR; TCRdb's version includes in-frame clones alone and lacks a portion of them. This table has 400,000 to 450,000 clones, 75% to 95% appearing once. Material: peripheral blood, obtained in a trial of Ad26.COV2.S vaccine versus placebo. The chain employs TRBV27 and TRBJ2-7; D call uncertain. The sequence derives from a person between 18 and 60 years old who received the Ad26.COV2.S COVID-19 vaccine or a placebo. The CDR3 reads CASSDLAGYEQYF. Written as DNA, the CDR3 is TGTGCCAGCAGTGATTTAGCCGGCTACGAGCAGTACTTC.